Listed here are 30 T cell receptor beta chains from one sample, sequenced in a study of blood T cell repertoires in COVID-19. Produced via immunoSEQ multiplex PCR; TCRdb's table is partial and in-frame only. The table records about 530,000 clones, 85% to 90% of them present only once. The sample comprised peripheral blood. These receptors were collected from a woman between 45 and 60 years old with COVID-19, enrolled during active disease.

The CDR3 here is CASSYRDREFF. The CDR3, as DNA: TGTGCCAGCAGTTACCGGGACAGGGAGTTCTTC. The rearrangement links TRBV6-5 to TRBJ2-1; TRBD1 aligns across 9 bases. This CDR3 has 11 residues. Per the germline V gene, CDR1 is MNHEY and CDR2 is SVGAGI. V lost 2 bases, J lost 14 bases, and 1 base stayed unmatched.

This clone was found a few times. The sample carries other DNA sequences with the same CDR3. The V gene is TRBV9, the J gene TRBJ1-5; tentative D call: TRBD1 (6 bases). The CDR3 loop spans 14 amino acids. Germline V lookup: CDR1 SGDLS, CDR2 YYNGEE. V lost 3 bases and J 0 bases, leaving 7 bases between the germline ends. DNA of the CDR3: TGTGCCAGCAGCGGAGGGGGTAGCAATCAGCCCCAGCATTTT. Residues: CASSGGGSNQPQHF.

The table lists this clone with a count of one. The CDR3 spells CASSSRTPLSYEQYF. The CDR3 nucleotides read TGTGCCAGCAGCTCTCGGACACCTCTATCCTACGAGCAGTACTTC. V and J are TRBV5-6 and TRBJ2-7, with D possibly being TRBD1 (5 bases). The germline gives CDR1 SGHDT, CDR2 YYEEEE. V dropped 3 bases and J dropped 1 base, with 14 bases sitting between them. The length of the CDR3 is 15 residues.

CDR3 nucleotide sequence: TGTGCCAGCAGCACAGAGGGCAGTCCAAACTATGGCTACACCTTC. Protein sequence: CASSTEGSPNYGYTF. The genes are TRBV13 and TRBJ1-2; D is unclear. This CDR3 region has 15 residues. The V and J ends lost 5 bases and 2 bases respectively, with 15 bases between them. Germline CDR1 reads PRHDT; CDR2 reads FYEKMQ (reference sequence).

This clone has only one observation. The V gene is TRBV23-1, the J gene TRBJ1-5, with 8 nucleotides matching TRBD1. TRBV23-1 has ORF status, its function being uncertain. J gave up 0 bases and V 3 bases, and 13 bases lay outside the gene matches. The CDR3 has 19 residues. The DNA of the CDR3 is TGCGCCAGCAGTCACTTTGGCGGACAGGGAAAATATAGCAATCAGCCCCAGCATTTT. Translated: CASSHFGGQGKYSNQPQHF.

V is TRBV9 and J is TRBJ1-2; 12 bases line up with TRBD1. V dropped 5 bases and J dropped 8; count of bases not matched to a gene: 10. Per the germline V gene, CDR1 is SGDLS and CDR2 is YYNGEE. The CDR3 totals 15 residues. CDR3 in DNA: TGTGCCAGCAGAGCCGGGACAGGGGGCGCGGAAGGCTACACCTTC. Encoded protein: CASRAGTGGAEGYTF.

The chain links TRBV24-1 to TRBJ2-7; 8 bases fit TRBD2. The V gene end was trimmed by 5 bases and the J gene end by 4 bases; junction bases not matched to a gene: 9. The CDR3 has 15 amino acids. Germline CDR1 is KGHDR and CDR2 is SFDVKD. Here the CDR3 reads CATSVASGGGYEQYF. The CDR3 region has the DNA TGTGCCACCAGTGTCGCCTCCGGGGGGGGATACGAGCAGTACTTC.

This chain uses TRBV6-5 with TRBJ2-3, with TRBD2 identical over 10 bases. CDR3 size: 15 residues. CDR1 is MNHEY and CDR2 is SVGAGI in the germline V gene. V trimming: 5 bases; J trimming: 2 bases; junction bases outside the gene matches: 4. CDR3 in DNA: TGTGCCAGCAGTCTAGCGGGGGACCCCACAGATACGCAGTATTTT. Its protein is CASSLAGDPTDTQYF.

The chain couples TRBV20-1 to TRBJ1-1; D unclear. Germline V gene data show CDR1 as DFQATT and CDR2 as SNEGSKA (reference sequence). The CDR3 has 15 amino acids. The V and J ends lost 5 bases and 0 bases respectively, with 16 bases between them. This chain's CDR3 is CSARGLGFMNTEAFF. The CDR3 DNA reads TGCAGTGCTCGTGGGCTAGGATTCATGAACACTGAAGCTTTCTTT.

V usage is TRBV3-1 (or the pseudogene TRBV3-2) and J usage is TRBJ2-3, with 8 bases lining up with TRBD2. The CDR3 contains 15 residues. The germline V gene encodes CDR1 LGHDT and CDR2 YNNKEL (reference sequence). V lost 5 bases and J lost 6; bases outside the gene matches: 10. CDR3 nucleotide sequence: TGTGCCAGCAGCTCCCAAGCGGGGGTGGTTGATACGCAGTATTTT. Its translation is CASSSQAGVVDTQYF.

The chain recombines TRBV2 with TRBJ2-3; D is ambiguous. V gave up 2 bases and J gave up 1 base, with 4 bases separating them. The CDR3 has 13 amino acids. Germline lookup yields CDR1 SNHLY and CDR2 FYNNEI. The CDR3 protein is CASSELGTDTQYF. CDR3 nucleotide sequence: TGTGCCAGCAGTGAACTTGGCACAGATACGCAGTATTTT.

This chain uses TRBV21-1 with TRBJ1-1. TRBV21-1 is annotated as a pseudogene. This CDR3 region has 13 residues. The chain's CDR3 is CASSYSTGSEAFF. The CDR3 bases are TGTGCCAGCAGCTACTCGACGGGGTCTGAAGCTTTCTTT.

The rearrangement links TRBV27 to TRBJ1-2; 7 bases are shared with TRBD1. The germline V gene encodes CDR1 MNHEY and CDR2 SMNVEV (reference sequence). The CDR3 runs 14 residues. The V segment lost 4 bases and the J segment 4 bases; nucleotides outside the gene matches: 6. The CDR3 region has the DNA TGTGCCAGCAGTTCGACGGGACAGATCTATGGCTACACCTTC. Amino acids: CASSSTGQIYGYTF.

This sequence joins TRBV6-2 or TRBV6-3 and TRBJ1-6, with D possibly being TRBD1 (5 bases). This CDR3 is built from 16 residues. Germline V CDR1 and CDR2: MNHEY, SVGEGT. Trimming removed 5 bases from V and 6 bases from J, with 17 bases in between. The CDR3 spells CASSPTPGRGNSPLHF. CDR3 nucleotide sequence: TGTGCCAGCAGTCCCACCCCGGGTAGGGGTAATTCACCCCTCCACTTT.

This chain uses TRBV29-1 with TRBJ1-4; D is possibly TRBD1 (5 bases). Germline V gene lookup returns CDR1 SQVTM and CDR2 ANQGSEA. CDR3 size: 15 residues. The V gene lost 0 bases and the J gene lost 5 bases, with 13 bases spanning the gap. CDR3 residues: CSVEDRAGPNEKLFF. The CDR3 DNA follows: TGCAGCGTTGAAGATAGGGCAGGGCCGAATGAAAAACTGTTTTTT.

The chain employs TRBV4-1 and TRBJ2-5; 11 bases map to TRBD2. Germline trimming cut 4 bases from V and 2 bases from J; bases unmatched to any gene: 3. The CDR3 runs to 15 residues. Germline V gene sequence: CDR1 MGHRA, CDR2 YSYEKL. The CDR3 region has the DNA TGCGCCAGCAGCCGACTAGCGGGGACTCAAGAGACCCAGTACTTC. It yields the protein CASSRLAGTQETQYF.

For this clone: Mismatch with germline at one junction end may stem from a read error. The chain is built from TRBV5-6 and TRBJ1-2; D perhaps matches TRBD1 (5 bases). Germline V lookup: CDR1 SGHDT, CDR2 YYEEEE. The CDR3 has 13 residues. The CDR3 sequence: CASSSQAKYGYTF. The CDR3 DNA sequence: TGTGCCAGCAGCTCACAGGCTAAGTATGGCTACACCTTC.

CDR3 sequence: CASSQEATGGSSTDTQYF. CDR3 DNA sequence: TGTGCCAGCAGCCAAGAGGCGACAGGGGGTTCTAGCACAGATACGCAGTATTTT. The chain has TRBV4-2 and TRBJ2-3, with 9 bases lining up with TRBD1. The junction had 7 bases not matched to a gene; V was cut back by 0 bases and J by 0 bases. The V gene's germline CDR1 is LGHNA and CDR2 YNFKEQ. The CDR3 has 18 amino acids.

The CDR3 DNA sequence: TGTGCCAGCAGTTTATATTCGCCGGGTACGCAGTATTTT. Translated, it gives CASSLYSPGTQYF. The genes are TRBV28 and TRBJ2-3; no clear D. The CDR3 has 13 residues. V lost 1 base to trimming and J lost 8 bases, with 10 bases between them. CDR1 and CDR2 from the germline V gene are MDHEN and SYDVKM.

This clone was observed a single time. The chain links TRBV9 to TRBJ2-7; D is possibly TRBD2 (5 bases). Deletions cut 3 bases from V and 3 bases from J, with 10 bases between. The CDR3 runs 13 residues. Germline loops: CDR1 SGDLS, CDR2 YYNGEE. The CDR3 DNA reads TGTGCCAGCAGCGGTCCCGGGGACTACGAGCAGTACTTC. As protein: CASSGPGDYEQYF.

V gene TRBV29-1 combines with J gene TRBJ2-7, with D possibly matching TRBD2 (5 bases). The CDR3 spans 13 residues. Germline CDR1 reads SQVTM; CDR2 reads ANQGSEA. Trimming shortened V by 6 bases and J by 3 bases, and 15 bases separated the two germline ends. The CDR3 region has the DNA TGCAGCGTGGTGGACGAGGGCATCTACGAGCAGTACTTC. It specifies CSVVDEGIYEQYF.

This chain uses TRBV4-2 with TRBJ2-7; 7 bases are a match to TRBD1. The V and J ends lost 4 bases and 3 bases, in that order; junction bases with no gene match: 3. The CDR3 totals 13 residues. Germline assignment: CDR1 LGHNA and CDR2 YNFKEQ. This CDR3 is CASSLRQGYEQYF. For the CDR3, the DNA is TGTGCCAGCAGCCTCCGACAGGGCTACGAGCAGTACTTC.

This clone was counted only a few times. The rearrangement links TRBV29-1 to TRBJ1-4, with D unresolved. This CDR3 spans 14 amino acids. Germline V gene data show CDR1 as SQVTM and CDR2 as ANQGSEA. V lost 8 bases and J 0 bases, leaving 13 bases between the germline ends. The CDR3 loop reads CSPRGIPTNEKLFF. As DNA, the CDR3 is TGCAGCCCTCGGGGTATACCAACTAATGAAAAACTGTTTTTT. Variable domain in full (rest from reference TRBV29-1 and TRBJ1-4): SAVISQKPSRDICQRGTSLTIQCQVDSQVTMMFWYRQQPGQSLTLIATANQGSEATYESGFVIDKFPISRPNLTFSTLTVSNMSPEDSSIYLCSPRGIPTNEKLFFGSGTQLSVL.

A word on this clone: This specimen includes other DNA sequences encoding the same CDR3. This chain connects TRBV6-5 to TRBJ2-7, with 7 positions matching TRBD2. In germline, CDR1 is MNHEY, CDR2 SVGAGI. V dropped 6 bases and J dropped 1; count of bases not matched to a gene: 6. There are 14 residues in the CDR3. In DNA form, the CDR3 reads TGTGCCAGCAGGCCTCCGGGGGGTTCCTACGAGCAGTACTTC. Translation: CASRPPGGSYEQYF.

Of note for this clone: This sample also contains other DNA sequences that code for the same CDR3. V and J are TRBV28 and TRBJ1-6; D is unclear. CDR1 MDHEN and CDR2 SYDVKM come from the germline V gene. Trimming cost V 6 bases and J 8 bases, with 5 bases left between them. The CDR3 has 11 amino acids. The CDR3: CASSSDSPLHF. CDR3 in DNA: TGTGCCAGCAGCTCGGATTCACCCCTCCACTTT.

This chain links TRBV28 with TRBJ1-5; the match to TRBD1 covers 9 bases. Germline V CDR1 and CDR2: MDHEN, SYDVKM. The CDR3 contains 18 residues. The J segment lost 0 bases and the V segment lost 5 bases, leaving 11 bases of the junction unmatched. CDR3 sequence: CASSPPQGAGYSNQPQHF. CDR3 nucleotides: TGTGCCAGCAGTCCCCCACAGGGGGCAGGCTATAGCAATCAGCCCCAGCATTTT. Variable domain in full (rest from reference TRBV28 and TRBJ1-5): DVKVTQSSRYLVKRTGEKVFLECVQDMDHENMFWYRQDPGLGLRLIYFSYDVKMKEKGDIPEGYSVSREKKERFSLILESASTNQTSMYLCASSPPQGAGYSNQPQHFGDGTRLSIL.

The J gene is TRBJ2-1, the V gene TRBV28; D is possibly TRBD2 (7 bases). Germline V CDR1 and CDR2: MDHEN, SYDVKM. The CDR3 covers 14 residues. The V end lost 11 bases, the J end lost 7 bases, and 21 bases lay between the germline ends. The chain's CDR3 is CAATGGGVINEQFF. The CDR3 nucleotides read TGTGCCGCCACTGGGGGGGGCGTCATAAATGAGCAGTTCTTC.

The chain joins TRBV30 to TRBJ2-3; 10 bases are shared with TRBD1. The ends lost 4 bases at V and 1 base at J; junction bases unmatched: 8. Germline V gene sequence: CDR1 GTSNPN, CDR2 SVGIG (reference sequence). The CDR3 sequence is 16 residues long. The DNA of the CDR3 is TGTGCCTGGACCCCCCGGACAGGGGGAGGCACAGATACGCAGTATTTT. It translates to CAWTPRTGGGTDTQYF.

The V call is TRBV10-1, the J call TRBJ2-3; D ambiguous. The CDR3 contains 11 residues. The V gene lost 10 bases and the J gene lost 5 bases, with 10 bases spanning the gap. Germline V lookup: CDR1 WNHNN, CDR2 SYGVQD (reference sequence). CDR3 sequence (DNA): TGCGCCACCTCCCTAGGAGATACGCAGTATTTT. Encoded protein: CATSLGDTQYF.

The V and J genes are TRBV6-5 and TRBJ1-2; a weak D match, TRBD1 (5 bases). Germline V gene sequence: CDR1 MNHEY, CDR2 SVGAGI. The V and J ends lost 4 bases and 4 bases respectively, with 13 bases between them. The CDR3 has 14 residues. The chain's CDR3 is CASSSPSGFYGYTF. CDR3 nucleotide sequence: TGTGCCAGCAGTTCCCCTTCAGGGTTCTATGGCTACACCTTC.